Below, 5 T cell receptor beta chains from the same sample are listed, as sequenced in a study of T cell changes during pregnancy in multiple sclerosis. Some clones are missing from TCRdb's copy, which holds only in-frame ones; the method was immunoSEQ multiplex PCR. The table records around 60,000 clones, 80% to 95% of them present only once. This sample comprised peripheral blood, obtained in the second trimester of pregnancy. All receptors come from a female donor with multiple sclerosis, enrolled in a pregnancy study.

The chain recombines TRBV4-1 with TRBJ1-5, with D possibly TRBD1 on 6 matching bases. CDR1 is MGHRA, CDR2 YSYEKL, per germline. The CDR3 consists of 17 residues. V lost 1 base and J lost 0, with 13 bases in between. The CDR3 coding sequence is TGCGCCAGCAGCCAAGCCGGGACATCAAGTAGCAATCAGCCCCAGCATTTT. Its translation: CASSQAGTSSSNQPQHF.

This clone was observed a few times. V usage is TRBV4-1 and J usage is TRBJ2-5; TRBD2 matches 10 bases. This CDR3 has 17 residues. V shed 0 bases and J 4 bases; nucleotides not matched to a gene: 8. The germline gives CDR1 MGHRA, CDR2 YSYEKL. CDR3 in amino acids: CASSQEWSGRAGETQYF. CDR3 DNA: TGCGCCAGCAGCCAAGAATGGAGCGGGAGGGCAGGAGAGACCCAGTACTTC.

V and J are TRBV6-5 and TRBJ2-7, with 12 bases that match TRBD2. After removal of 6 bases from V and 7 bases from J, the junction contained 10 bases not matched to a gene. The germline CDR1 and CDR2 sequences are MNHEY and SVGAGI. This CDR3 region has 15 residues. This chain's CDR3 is CASSATSGRRREQYF. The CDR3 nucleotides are TGTGCCAGCAGCGCCACTAGCGGGAGGCGTCGGGAGCAGTACTTC.

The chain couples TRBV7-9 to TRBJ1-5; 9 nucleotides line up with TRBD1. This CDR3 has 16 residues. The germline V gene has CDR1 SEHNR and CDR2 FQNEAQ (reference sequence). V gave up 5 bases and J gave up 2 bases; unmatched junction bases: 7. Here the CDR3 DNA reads TGTGCCAGCAGCCCAGAGGGGACAGGGCGCAATCAGCCCCAGCATTTT. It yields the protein CASSPEGTGRNQPQHF. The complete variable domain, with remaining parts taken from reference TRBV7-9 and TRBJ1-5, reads DTGVSQNPRHKITKRGQNVTFRCDPISEHNRLYWYRQTLGQGPEFLTYFQNEAQLEKSRLLSDRFSAERPKGSFSTLEIQRTEQGDSAMYLCASSPEGTGRNQPQHFGDGTRLSIL.

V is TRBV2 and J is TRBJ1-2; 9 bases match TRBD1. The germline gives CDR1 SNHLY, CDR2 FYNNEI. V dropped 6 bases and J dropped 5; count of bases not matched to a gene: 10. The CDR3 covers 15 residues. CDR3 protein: CASRGGTGQEYGYTF. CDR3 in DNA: TGTGCCAGCAGGGGCGGGACAGGGCAGGAATATGGCTACACCTTC.